This T cell receptor (beta chain) was recorded in a study of T cell responses to AZD1222 COVID-19 vaccine (dated by TCRdb to about 2021). Turning to the overall study: Because spike-specific TCR depth and breadth did not differ between the two schedules, AZD1222 recipients who got a second dose at roughly 4 weeks were pooled with those who got a second dose at roughly 12 weeks. A total of just over 230 trial participants underwent TCR sequencing, of whom 207 had received two doses of AZD1222 and approximately 26 had received two doses of the MenACWY control vaccine. Trial participants were enrolled into age subgroups of 18-55, 56-69 and 70-plus years, which contained approximately 150, 30 and 60 TCR-sequenced participants, respectively. Summary of the overall study and its limitations: The vaccine-associated CD4 TCRs covered the entire spike protein, and the dominant responses fell in regions 160-218 and 743-854. Epitopes outside the regions mutated in the B.1.351 and B.1.1.7 variants were reportedly recognized by nearly half of the unique spike-specific TCRs. Participants were mostly white British and included more females than males, and it was suggested by the authors that clonal diversity may have been underestimated. After two AZD1222 doses, both the breadth and the depth of spike-specific TCRs were significantly higher than at day 0 and than in MenACWY recipients. No day 14 peak-response samples were available, so repertoires were characterized only after the peak T cell response. In the small 56-69-year group, the increase in depth fell short of significance, most likely because of low power. Conclusions about previously exposed vaccinees were limited because only 5 or 6 AZD1222 recipients were SARS-CoV-2 seropositive at baseline.

The CDR3 regions of human TCRbeta chains were analyzed by immunosequencing. As for the authors' bioinformatics: TCRs in the repertoires were matched against a reference library of SARS-CoV-2-specific TCRs that had been generated with the MIRA antigen-specificity platform. Breadth was defined as the fraction of unique TCRs that were SARS-CoV-2-associated. Depth was defined as the fraction of total T cells that were SARS-CoV-2-associated. Using the MIRA data, each spike-specific TCR was mapped to the spike region that the TCR reacts to and placed in a CD4 or CD8 class. Log10-transformed breadth and depth values were compared by one-way ANOVA with Sidak's multiple comparisons tests. The table comes from immuneACCESS by way of TCRdb, which keeps in-frame sequences with V and J called. Part of the clones is missing from these tables; in studies checked, under half for an unresolved V gene and the rest for unknown reasons. V and J calls and clone size are copied from that table; D and trimming were computed from the DNA. For this sample there are approximately 140,000 clones; 80% to 90% appear just once. The ten largest make up 2.5% to 3.5% of the sample.

According to the germline V gene (reference sequence), CDR1 reads SGHNT and CDR2 reads YYREEE. The CDR3 sequence holds 17 residues, the cysteine and phenylalanine included. The entry retains the CDR3 DNA only, 51 bases that are in frame from base 1. V ends up 2 bases short and J 6 bases short, with an unmatched junction base count of 14. For this clone: No cognate antigen has been identified for it. Base qualities are missing; no much larger clone stands one base away.

Reading the label with the study, this specimen's time point is: baseline before first vaccination. Samples from vaccinated people were obtained from the UK trials COV001 and COV002, which included a single-blind randomized controlled phase 2/3 trial of AZD1222 (ChAdOx1 nCoV-19) in healthy adults. Trial participant PBMC samples were collected at day 0 and day 28 after the second dose for TCRbeta chain sequencing. This clonotype was sampled from an adult in good health. Sample: peripheral blood, taken on day 0 of AZD1222 vaccination. The chain is encoded by TRBV5-4 joined to TRBJ1-2, and 9 junctional nucleotides match TRBD1. The DNA sequence follows: TGTGCCAGCAGCTTTTACGCTCAGAGGACAGGGGAAGATGGCTACACCTTC. This gives the protein CASSFYAQRTGEDGYTF.